These 18 T cell receptor beta chains originate from one sample sequenced in a study of cytomegalovirus exposure and HLA in healthy donors. In the PCR, 60 Vbeta and 13 Jbeta primers were used. Clones were read by immunoSEQ multiplex PCR, and TCRdb kept only the in-frame ones, dropping some. This sample yields hundreds of thousands of clones, of which 75% to 85% are seen a single time; roughly 2.5% belongs to the top ten. The sample was PBMCs. All receptors derive from a woman aged 60 to 75 in good health and CMV-seropositive.

The chain recombines TRBV18 with TRBJ1-3; D ambiguous. The germline CDR1 and CDR2 sequences are KGHSH and LQKENI. Trimming stripped 4 bases from V and 0 bases from J, with 16 bases between. This CDR3 comprises 17 residues. Here the CDR3 DNA reads TGTGCCAGCTCACTTGAAGAGGGCCTATACTCTGGAAACACCATATATTTT. Residues: CASSLEEGLYSGNTIYF.

The J gene is TRBJ2-2, the V gene TRBV9; weak D call: TRBD2 (7 bases). This CDR3 region has 17 residues. Deletions cut 4 bases from V and 1 base from J, with 17 bases between. The germline V gene has CDR1 SGDLS and CDR2 YYNGEE. CDR3 loop: CASSPQVRGGNTGELFF. The CDR3 nucleotides read TGTGCCAGCAGCCCCCAAGTGAGGGGGGGGAACACCGGGGAGCTGTTTTTT. The full variable domain, with the rest looked up from reference TRBV9 and TRBJ2-2, is DSGVTQTPKHLITATGQRVTLRCSPRSGDLSVYWYQQSLDQGLQFLIQYYNGEERAKGNILERFSAQQFPDLHSELNLSSLELGDSALYFCASSPQVRGGNTGELFFGEGSRLTVL.

Regarding this clone: The identical CDR3 is also encoded by other nucleotide sequences in the sample. The chain is built from TRBV6-1 and TRBJ2-3; 7 bases match TRBD2. This CDR3 has 14 amino acids. Germline assignment: CDR1 MNHNS and CDR2 SASEGT. V shed 5 bases, J shed 4 bases, and the junction held 6 bases outside the gene matches. The DNA of the CDR3 is TGTGCCAGCAGTAGCGGACTAGGCGCAGATACGCAGTATTTT. This translates into CASSSGLGADTQYF.

This rearrangement joins TRBV9 to TRBJ2-7; D is unclear. The V end was cut by 0 bases, the J end by 2 bases, with 9 bases between. Germline V CDR1 and CDR2: SGDLS, YYNGEE. The CDR3 has 14 residues. CDR3 region: CASSVDEHTYEQYF. CDR3 DNA: TGTGCCAGCAGCGTAGACGAACATACCTACGAGCAGTACTTC. The full variable domain, with the rest looked up from reference TRBV9 and TRBJ2-7, is DSGVTQTPKHLITATGQRVTLRCSPRSGDLSVYWYQQSLDQGLQFLIQYYNGEERAKGNILERFSAQQFPDLHSELNLSSLELGDSALYFCASSVDEHTYEQYFGPGTRLTVT.

The chain carries TRBV5-1 and TRBJ2-7; possible D gene TRBD2, 6 bases. The CDR3 runs to 13 residues. The V gene's germline CDR1 is SGHRS and CDR2 YFSETQ. V gave up 3 bases and J gave up 3 bases, with 10 bases separating them. The CDR3: CASSSYSGYEQYF. CDR3 DNA: TGCGCCAGCAGCTCCTATAGCGGCTACGAGCAGTACTTC.

V gene TRBV5-1 combines with J gene TRBJ2-7, with 8 nucleotides matching TRBD1. CDR1 SGHRS and CDR2 YFSETQ come from the germline V gene. The CDR3 spans 14 residues. V trimming: 0 bases; J trimming: 5 bases; junction bases outside the gene matches: 4. The CDR3 bases are TGCGCCAGCAGCTTGGGACAGGGGTGGAACGAGCAGTACTTC. Translating it yields CASSLGQGWNEQYF.

This clone has just a few counts. The rearrangement joins TRBV1 to TRBJ2-7; the table's D call, TRBD2, has no DNA check behind it. TRBV1 is described as a pseudogene. This CDR3 spans 13 amino acids. CDR3 region: CTSSPNESYEQYF. The DNA for the CDR3 is TGCACCAGCAGCCCGAATGAGAGCTACGAGCAGTACTTC.

This rearrangement joins TRBV7-9 to TRBJ1-1, with D unresolved. CDR1 and CDR2 (germline): SEHNR, FQNEAQ (reference sequence). V lost 1 base and J 8 bases, leaving 17 bases between the germline ends. CDR3 size: 15 residues. The CDR3 reads CASSLEGLPRGEAFF. The DNA of the CDR3 is TGTGCCAGCAGCTTAGAAGGACTTCCTCGGGGAGAAGCTTTCTTT.

This clone was observed a handful of times. The rearrangement uses TRBV29-1 and TRBJ2-7; the D is unclear. Germline CDR1 reads SQVTM; CDR2 reads ANQGSEA. Trimming removed 6 bases from V and 1 base from J, with 10 bases in between. The CDR3 spans 12 residues. The CDR3 protein is CSVAPGSYEQYF. The CDR3 DNA reads TGCAGCGTCGCCCCCGGGTCCTACGAGCAGTACTTC.

The genes are TRBV2 and TRBJ1-2; D is unclear. The CDR3 loop spans 14 amino acids. CDR1 and CDR2 (germline): SNHLY, FYNNEI. Trimming shortened V by 0 bases and J by 8 bases, and 13 bases separated the two germline ends. In DNA form, the CDR3 reads TGTGCCAGCAGTGAAGCGCCGGGTCGAAGGGGCTACACCTTC. Protein sequence: CASSEAPGRRGYTF.

The rearrangement joins TRBV6-1 to TRBJ2-7; 8 bases align to TRBD1. The CDR3 is 14 amino acids. Unmatched junction bases numbered 4, after V lost 4 bases and J lost 2 bases. Germline lookup yields CDR1 MNHNS and CDR2 SASEGT. The CDR3 here is CASSARQGTYEQYF. The CDR3 region has the DNA TGTGCCAGCAGTGCCCGACAGGGGACCTACGAGCAGTACTTC.

A single count supports this clone. The rearrangement uses TRBV30 and TRBJ1-2, with 12 positions matching TRBD1. The V gene's germline CDR1 is GTSNPN and CDR2 SVGIG (reference sequence). V was clipped by 3 bases and J by 14 bases; unmatched bases: 13. The CDR3 is 14 residues long. As DNA, the CDR3 is TGTGCCTGGAGCGAGGGAGGGGACAGGGGGCTTCCGACCTTC. Translation gives CAWSEGGDRGLPTF.

J is TRBJ2-5 and V is TRBV11-2, with D tentatively TRBD2 (7 bases). V dropped 6 bases and J dropped 8 bases, with 16 bases sitting between them. Germline V gene lookup returns CDR1 SGHAT and CDR2 FQNNGV. The CDR3 runs 13 residues. CDR3 protein: CASRQGGGVTQYF. The CDR3 region has the DNA TGTGCCAGCAGGCAGGGAGGGGGGGTAACCCAGTACTTC.

This sequence joins TRBV6-5 and TRBJ2-1; 9 positions agree with TRBD2. V gave up 8 bases and J gave up 9 bases; unmatched junction bases: 11. This CDR3 spans 14 amino acids. Per germline, CDR1 MNHEY and CDR2 SVGAGI. The CDR3 sequence: CASARVAGGGEQFF. Written as DNA, the CDR3 is TGTGCCAGCGCCCGGGTGGCGGGGGGGGGTGAGCAGTTCTTC.

This clone was seen a handful of times. The V gene is TRBV4-2, the J gene TRBJ2-7, with 10 bases that match TRBD2. Losses at the gene ends were 4 bases for V and 7 bases for J; bases not matched to a gene: 10. The germline V gene has CDR1 LGHNA and CDR2 YNFKEQ. This CDR3 spans 15 amino acids. The CDR3 coding sequence is TGTGCCAGCAGCCCTACTAGCGGGGAGGTGAGGGAGCAGTACTTC. Amino acids: CASSPTSGEVREQYF.

The chain joins TRBV7-9 to TRBJ2-7; D is perhaps TRBD1 (6 bases). The CDR3 consists of 18 residues. V was shortened by 4 bases and J by 5 bases, with 27 bases between the two germline ends. CDR1 is SEHNR and CDR2 is FQNEAQ in the germline V gene (reference sequence). CDR3 in DNA: TGTGCCAGCAGCTCAAACCGGCAGGGGATAGCCGCTAACAACGAGCAGTACTTC. It yields the protein CASSSNRQGIAANNEQYF.

This clone has more than one count but fewer than ten. The chain joins TRBV7-9 to TRBJ2-3; tentative D call: TRBD2 (5 bases). The CDR3 is made up of 12 amino acids. The ends were cut back, 5 bases at V and 6 bases at J, with 9 bases in the middle. Germline CDR1 is SEHNR and CDR2 is FQNEAQ (reference sequence). The CDR3, as DNA: TGTGCCAGCAGCCCCCGAGGGGATACGCAGTATTTT. Its protein is CASSPRGDTQYF.

The chain has TRBV5-5 and TRBJ2-1; tentative D call: TRBD1 (5 bases). CDR1 is SGHKS and CDR2 is YYEKEE in the germline V gene (reference sequence). The V gene lost 0 bases and the J gene lost 0 bases, with 10 bases spanning the gap. The CDR3 extends over 16 amino acids. Here the CDR3 reads CASSLEVRVSYNEQFF. CDR3 sequence (DNA): TGTGCCAGCAGCTTGGAAGTCAGGGTCTCCTACAATGAGCAGTTCTTC.